This TCR beta chain derives from a study of T cell responses to AZD1222 COVID-19 vaccine listed by TCRdb under 2021. The study in broad terms: AZD1222 recipients whose second dose came at about 4 weeks and those whose second dose came at about 12 weeks were combined into one group, since spike-specific TCR depth and breadth did not differ between the two schedules. A total of 233 trial participants underwent TCR sequencing, of whom about 210 received two doses of AZD1222 and about 26 received two doses of the MenACWY control vaccine. Trial participants were enrolled into age subgroups of 18-55, 56-69 and 70-plus years, which contained approximately 150, 30 and 60 TCR-sequenced participants, respectively. Overall results and qualifications from the work: Vaccine-associated CD4 TCRs spanned the whole spike protein, with dominant responses in regions 160-218 and 743-854. Conclusions about previously exposed vaccinees are limited because only a handful of AZD1222 recipients were SARS-CoV-2 seropositive at baseline. Participants were mostly white British and included more females than males, and it was suggested by the authors that clonal diversity may have been underestimated. Spike-specific TCR breadth and depth rose significantly after two AZD1222 doses compared with day 0 and with MenACWY recipients. The 56-69-year group was small, and its depth increase did not reach significance, likely because of low power. Epitopes outside the regions mutated in the B.1.351 and B.1.1.7 variants were reportedly recognized by nearly half of the unique spike-specific TCRs. Because no samples from the day 14 peak response were available, repertoires could be characterized only after the peak T cell response.

This clone was found once. What antigen it recognizes has not been identified. No qualities accompany the bases; no much larger clone lies one base away. The sample's time point label, in plain terms: baseline before first vaccination. The vaccinee samples were drawn from two UK trials, COV001 and COV002, one of which was a single-blind randomized controlled phase 2/3 trial testing AZD1222 (ChAdOx1 nCoV-19) in healthy adults. For TCRbeta chain sequencing, PBMC samples were collected from trial participants at day 0 and at day 28 after the second dose. Spanning cysteine to phenylalanine, the CDR3 consists of 11 amino acids. Only the CDR3 part of the read is kept: 33 bases, read in frame from the first base. Via the germline V gene, CDR1 is SGHDT and CDR2 YYEEEE. The V end loses 4 bases and the J end loses 2 bases, and a stretch of 1 base separates them. The CDR3 regions of human TCRbeta chains were analyzed by immunosequencing. The authors' analysis ran thus. TCRs in the repertoires were matched against a reference library of SARS-CoV-2-specific TCRs that had been generated with the MIRA antigen-specificity platform. Breadth meant the fraction of unique TCRs that were SARS-CoV-2-associated, whereas depth meant the fraction of total T cells that were SARS-CoV-2-associated. Using the MIRA data, each spike-specific TCR was mapped to the spike region that the TCR reacts to and placed in a CD4 or CD8 class. Log10-transformed breadth and depth values were compared by one-way ANOVA with Sidak's multiple comparisons tests. TCRdb provides this immuneACCESS table in a form limited to in-frame rearrangements. Some clones are lacking; in checked studies, under half of them reflect an unresolved V gene, and why the rest are absent is not known. V, J and clone size derive from that table, while D and trimming were established from the DNA sequence. The table for this sample lists fewer than 150,000 clones; 90% of them were counted only once. The ten largest clones add up to about 3.4% of the sample.

The clonotype comes from an adult in good health. Rearrangement joined TRBV5-6 to TRBJ2-1; no D gene is confidently identified. The material sequenced was peripheral blood, taken on day 0 of AZD1222 vaccination. The CDR3 corresponds to CASSAYNEQFF. The DNA is as follows: TGTGCCAGCAGCGCCTACAATGAGCAGTTCTTC.